This T cell receptor beta chain was profiled in a study of OX40 agonist ivuxolimab in advanced cancers. Across the study: Antecedent anti-PD-1, anti-PD-L1 or anti-CTLA-4 therapy was permissible, with 35% to 40% having received some. Study outcomes and limitations: Dosing at 0.1 to 3.0 mg/kg was accompanied by clonal expansion of CD4+ and CD8+ blood T cells by week 6.

Samples of blood were obtained at baseline, on cycle 4 day 1, and on cycle 7 day 1. About this clone itself: Its antigen is still unknown.

TCRdb's table, derived via immunoSEQ multiplex PCR, lists solely in-frame clones and lacks some. The profile shows about 38,000 clones, approximately 80% of them singletons. The CDR3 sequence is 13 residues long. Trimming took 5 bases from V and 2 from J, leaving 10 bases between them. Germline V lookup: CDR1 PRHDT, CDR2 FYEKMQ (reference sequence). Sample: CD4+ or CD8+ T cells sorted from blood, taken in a trial of the OX40 agonist ivuxolimab. This receptor was identified in an adult with an advanced solid tumor such as melanoma, head and neck, liver or kidney cancer. V gene TRBV13 combines with J gene TRBJ2-7; a weak D match, TRBD1 (6 bases). The CDR3 nucleotides are TGTGCCAGCAGCGTTGGGACAACCTACGAGCAGTACTTC. Translating gives CASSVGTTYEQYF.